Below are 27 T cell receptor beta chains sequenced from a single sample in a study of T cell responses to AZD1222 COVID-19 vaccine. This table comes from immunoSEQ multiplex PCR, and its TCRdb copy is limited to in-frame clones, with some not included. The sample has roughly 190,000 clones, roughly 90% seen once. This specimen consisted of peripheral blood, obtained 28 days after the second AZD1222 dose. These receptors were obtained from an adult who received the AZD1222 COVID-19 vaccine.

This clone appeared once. The CDR3 region is CASSSDRAYGYTF. The CDR3 nucleotides read TGTGCCAGCAGTTCGGACAGGGCCTATGGCTACACCTTC. The V gene is TRBV6-5, the J gene TRBJ1-2, with TRBD1 identical over 8 bases. Trimming removed 4 bases from V and 4 bases from J; junction bases left unmatched: 2. CDR1 is MNHEY and CDR2 is SVGAGI in the germline V gene. The CDR3 covers 13 residues.

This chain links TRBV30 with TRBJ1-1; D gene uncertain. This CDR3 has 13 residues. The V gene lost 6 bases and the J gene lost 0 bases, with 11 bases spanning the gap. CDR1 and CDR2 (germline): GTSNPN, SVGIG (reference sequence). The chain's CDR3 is CACTIGLNTEAFF. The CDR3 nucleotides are TGTGCCTGTACCATCGGGTTGAACACTGAAGCTTTCTTT.

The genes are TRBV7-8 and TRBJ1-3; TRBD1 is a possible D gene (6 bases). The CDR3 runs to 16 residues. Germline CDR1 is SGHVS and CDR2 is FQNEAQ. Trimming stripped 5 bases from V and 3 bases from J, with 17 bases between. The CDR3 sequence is CASSLHRYRDGNTIYF. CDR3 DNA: TGTGCCAGCAGCCTCCACAGATACAGGGATGGAAACACCATATATTTT.

CDR3 protein: CASSWDRALSGANVLTF. DNA for the CDR3: TGTGCCAGCAGTTGGGACAGGGCTCTGTCTGGGGCCAACGTCCTGACTTTC. This rearrangement joins TRBV27 to TRBJ2-6; 9 bases align to TRBD1. The CDR3 is made up of 17 amino acids. J was trimmed by 1 base and V by 4 bases; bases with no gene match: 5. Germline V gene lookup returns CDR1 MNHEY and CDR2 SMNVEV (reference sequence).

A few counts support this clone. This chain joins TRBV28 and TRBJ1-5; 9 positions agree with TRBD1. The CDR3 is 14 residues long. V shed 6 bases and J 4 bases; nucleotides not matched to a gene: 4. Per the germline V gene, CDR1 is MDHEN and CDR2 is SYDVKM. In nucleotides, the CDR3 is TGTGCCAGCAGGAAACAGGGGGCAAATCAGCCCCAGCATTTT. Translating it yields CASRKQGANQPQHF.

Here the CDR3 reads CASSQAQGAGYEQYF. DNA of the CDR3: TGTGCCAGCAGCCAAGCCCAGGGGGCTGGCTACGAGCAGTACTTC. The chain uses TRBV11-3 and TRBJ2-7; 8 bases are a match to TRBD1. V was pared by 5 bases and J by 3 bases, with 9 bases of the junction left unmatched. Germline CDR1 and CDR2: SGHNT and YENEEA. The CDR3 sequence is 15 residues long.

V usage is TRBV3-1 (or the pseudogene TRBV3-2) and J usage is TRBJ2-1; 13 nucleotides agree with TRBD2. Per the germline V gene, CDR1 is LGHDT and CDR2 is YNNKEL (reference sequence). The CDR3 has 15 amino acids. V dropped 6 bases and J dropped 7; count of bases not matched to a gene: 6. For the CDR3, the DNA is TGTGCCAGCAGGCCACTAGCGGGAGGGCGGAATGAGCAGTTCTTC. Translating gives CASRPLAGGRNEQFF.

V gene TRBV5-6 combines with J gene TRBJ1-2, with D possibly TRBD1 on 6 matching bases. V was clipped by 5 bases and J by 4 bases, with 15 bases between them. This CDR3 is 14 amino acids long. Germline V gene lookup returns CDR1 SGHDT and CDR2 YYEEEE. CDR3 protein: CASSFGQPLYGYTF. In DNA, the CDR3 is TGTGCCAGCAGTTTCGGACAGCCCCTCTATGGCTACACCTTC. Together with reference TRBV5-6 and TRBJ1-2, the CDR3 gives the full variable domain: DAGVTQSPTHLIKTRGQQVTLRCSPKSGHDTVSWYQQALGQGPQFIFQYYEEEERQRGNFPDRFSGHQFPNYSSELNVNALLLGDSALYLCASSFGQPLYGYTFGSGTRLTVV.

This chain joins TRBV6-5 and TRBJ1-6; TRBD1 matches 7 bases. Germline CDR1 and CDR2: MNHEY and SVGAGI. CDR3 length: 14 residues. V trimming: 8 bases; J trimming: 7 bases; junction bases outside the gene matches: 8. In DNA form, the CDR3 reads TGTGCCAGCTACCCGGGACAGCGAAATTCACCCCTCCACTTT. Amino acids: CASYPGQRNSPLHF.

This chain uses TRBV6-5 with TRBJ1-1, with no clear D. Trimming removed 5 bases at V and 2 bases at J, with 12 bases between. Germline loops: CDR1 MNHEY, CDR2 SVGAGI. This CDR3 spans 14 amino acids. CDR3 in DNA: TGTGCCAGCAGTAGAAGCGCCCAAAACACTGAAGCTTTCTTT. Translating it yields CASSRSAQNTEAFF.

Here the CDR3 DNA reads TGTGCCTGGAGTGCTCTGGGGGGGCTTAACTATGGCTACACCTTC. This gives the protein CAWSALGGLNYGYTF. The chain uses TRBV30 and TRBJ1-2, with a possible D match to TRBD1 (6 bases). V dropped 1 base and J dropped 1 base, with 13 bases sitting between them. The CDR3 is 15 residues long. Germline lookup yields CDR1 GTSNPN and CDR2 SVGIG (reference sequence).

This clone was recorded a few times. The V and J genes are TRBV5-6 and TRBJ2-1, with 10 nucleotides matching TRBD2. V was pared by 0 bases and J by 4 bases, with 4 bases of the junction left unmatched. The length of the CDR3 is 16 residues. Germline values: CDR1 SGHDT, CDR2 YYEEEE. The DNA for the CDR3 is TGTGCCAGCAGCTTGGTGGGACTAGCGAAATACAATGAGCAGTTCTTC. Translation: CASSLVGLAKYNEQFF.

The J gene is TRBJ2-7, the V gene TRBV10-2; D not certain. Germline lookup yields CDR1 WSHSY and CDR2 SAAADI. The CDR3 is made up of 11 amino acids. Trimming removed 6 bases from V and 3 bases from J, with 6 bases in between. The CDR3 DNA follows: TGCGCCAGCAGCGCCAGCTACGAGCAGTACTTC. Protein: CASSASYEQYF.

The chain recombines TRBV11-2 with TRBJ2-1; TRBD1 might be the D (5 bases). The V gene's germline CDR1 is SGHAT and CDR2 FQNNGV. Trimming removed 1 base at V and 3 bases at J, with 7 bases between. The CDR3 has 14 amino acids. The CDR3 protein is CASSLGTHYNEQFF. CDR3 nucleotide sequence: TGTGCCAGCAGCTTAGGGACACACTACAATGAGCAGTTCTTC.

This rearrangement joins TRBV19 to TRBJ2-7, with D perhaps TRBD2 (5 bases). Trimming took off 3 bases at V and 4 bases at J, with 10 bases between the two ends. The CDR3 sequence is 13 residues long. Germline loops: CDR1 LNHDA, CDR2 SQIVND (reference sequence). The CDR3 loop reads CASSIARTYEQYF. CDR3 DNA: TGTGCCAGTAGTATCGCCAGGACTTACGAGCAGTACTTC.

CDR3: CASNSGRGGADTQYF. CDR3 nucleotides: TGCGCCAGTAATAGCGGGAGGGGAGGCGCAGATACGCAGTATTTT. The V and J genes are TRBV5-1 and TRBJ2-3; 11 positions match TRBD2. CDR1 and CDR2 (germline): SGHRS, YFSETQ. The CDR3 has 15 amino acids. The trim removed 8 bases at V and 4 bases at J, leaving 9 bases unmatched.

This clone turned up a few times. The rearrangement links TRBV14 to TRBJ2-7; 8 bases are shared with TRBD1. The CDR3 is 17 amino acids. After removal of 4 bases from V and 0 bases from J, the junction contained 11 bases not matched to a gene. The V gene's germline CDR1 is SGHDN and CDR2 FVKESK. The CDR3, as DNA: TGTGCCAGCAGCCGGATCCGAGGGACAGGCGGCTCCTACGAGCAGTACTTC. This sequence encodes CASSRIRGTGGSYEQYF.

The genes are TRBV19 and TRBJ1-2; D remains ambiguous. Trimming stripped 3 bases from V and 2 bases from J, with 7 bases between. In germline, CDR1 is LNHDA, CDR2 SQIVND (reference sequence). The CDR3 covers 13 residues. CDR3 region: CASSILGNYGYTF. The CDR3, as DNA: TGTGCCAGTAGTATTCTAGGAAACTATGGCTACACCTTC.

The CDR3 spells CASSLTQTGYGYTF. The CDR3 nucleotides are TGTGCCAGCAGTCTAACACAGACAGGGTATGGCTACACCTTC. The V call is TRBV28, the J call TRBJ1-2; 7 nucleotides align to TRBD1. The length of the CDR3 is 14 residues. Per germline, CDR1 MDHEN and CDR2 SYDVKM. The ends lost 5 bases at V and 5 bases at J; junction bases unmatched: 8.

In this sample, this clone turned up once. CDR3 nucleotide sequence: TGTGCCAGCAGCGGACTAGCGGGAGGCAGTTTTGTTCTTGAGCAGTTCTTC. It specifies CASSGLAGGSFVLEQFF. V and J are TRBV6-2 or TRBV6-3 and TRBJ2-1; 14 bases are a match to TRBD2. The CDR3 covers 17 residues. CDR1 is MNHEY and CDR2 is SVGEGT in the germline V gene. With V trimmed by 6 bases and J by 9 bases, 13 bases remained unmatched.

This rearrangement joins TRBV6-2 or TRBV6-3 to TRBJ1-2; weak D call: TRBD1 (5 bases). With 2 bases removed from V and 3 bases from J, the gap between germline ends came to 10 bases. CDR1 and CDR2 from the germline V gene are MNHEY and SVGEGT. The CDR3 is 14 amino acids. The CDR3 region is CASSYRGQHYGYTF. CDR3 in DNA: TGTGCCAGCAGTTACAGGGGTCAGCACTATGGCTACACCTTC.

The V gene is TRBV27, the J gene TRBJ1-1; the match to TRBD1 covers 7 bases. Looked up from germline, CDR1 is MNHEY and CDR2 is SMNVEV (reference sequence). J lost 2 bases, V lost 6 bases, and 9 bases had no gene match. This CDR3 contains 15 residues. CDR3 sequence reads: CASSPIGTVNTEAFF. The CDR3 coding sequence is TGTGCCAGCAGCCCCATCGGGACAGTTAACACTGAAGCTTTCTTT.

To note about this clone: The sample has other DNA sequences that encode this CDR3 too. CDR3 in DNA: TGTGCCAGCTCACCAAGAAGTTCCTACGAGCAGTACTTC. Translating it yields CASSPRSSYEQYF. This chain links TRBV18 with TRBJ2-7; D is uncertain. CDR1 KGHSH and CDR2 LQKENI come from the germline V gene. The CDR3 sequence is 13 residues long. V lost 2 bases to trimming and J lost 1 base, with 6 bases between them.

The CDR3 nucleotides are TGTGCCTTCGGGAGGGGGCGCGGCGATGAGCAGTTCTTC. Translating gives CAFGRGRGDEQFF. The V and J genes are TRBV30 and TRBJ2-1, with D possibly matching TRBD2 (8 bases). This CDR3 is built from 13 residues. Deletions cut 7 bases from V and 8 bases from J, with 18 bases between. The germline V gene has CDR1 GTSNPN and CDR2 SVGIG (reference sequence).

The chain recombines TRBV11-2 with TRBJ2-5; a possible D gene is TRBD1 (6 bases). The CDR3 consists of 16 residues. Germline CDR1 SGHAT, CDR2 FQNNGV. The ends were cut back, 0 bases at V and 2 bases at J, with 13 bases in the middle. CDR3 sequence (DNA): TGTGCCAGCAGCTTAGAGGGCAGGGGACCACAAGAGACCCAGTACTTC. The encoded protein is CASSLEGRGPQETQYF.

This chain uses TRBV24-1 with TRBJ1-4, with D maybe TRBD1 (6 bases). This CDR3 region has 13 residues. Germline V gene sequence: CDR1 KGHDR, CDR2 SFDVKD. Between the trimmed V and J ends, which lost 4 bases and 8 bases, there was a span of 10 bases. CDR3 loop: CATSEGRGEKLFF. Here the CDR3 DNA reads TGTGCCACCAGTGAGGGCAGGGGCGAAAAACTGTTTTTT.

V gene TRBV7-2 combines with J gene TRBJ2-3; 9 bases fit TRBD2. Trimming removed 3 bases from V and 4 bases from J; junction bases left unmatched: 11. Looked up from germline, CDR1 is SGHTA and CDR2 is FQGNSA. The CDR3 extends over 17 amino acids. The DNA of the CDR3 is TGTGCCAGCAGCTTGGGTGGCGGGAGGGCCGGGGCAGATACGCAGTATTTT. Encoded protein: CASSLGGGRAGADTQYF.